These 25 T cell receptor beta chains were all obtained from the same sample, sequenced in a study of T cell changes during pregnancy in multiple sclerosis. Data came from immunoSEQ multiplex PCR; TCRdb stores just in-frame clones and leaves some out. The sample holds some 94,000 clones, around 90% seen once. The sequencing here drew on peripheral blood, taken in the first trimester of pregnancy. These receptors were collected from a female donor with multiple sclerosis, enrolled in a pregnancy study.

The V call is TRBV6-5, the J call TRBJ1-4; D gene unclear. V was cut by 6 bases and J by 5 bases, with 10 bases left in between. Germline-derived CDR1 and CDR2 are MNHEY and SVGAGI. The CDR3 is 13 amino acids. CDR3 region: CASRGRRNEKLFF. The CDR3 DNA reads TGTGCCAGCAGGGGCCGGAGGAATGAAAAACTGTTTTTT.

V usage is TRBV7-2 and J usage is TRBJ1-2, with 9 nucleotides matching TRBD1. The CDR3 covers 16 residues. Germline assignment: CDR1 SGHTA and CDR2 FQGNSA. V lost 6 bases and J lost 8; bases outside the gene matches: 16. CDR3 in DNA: TGTGCCAGCAGTTCGGACAGGGGAGATTTAGTGAAGGGCTACACCTTC. Its protein is CASSSDRGDLVKGYTF. Using reference TRBV7-2 and TRBJ1-2 for the parts outside the CDR3, the full variable domain is GAGVSQSPSNKVTEKGKDVELRCDPISGHTALYWYRQSLGQGLEFLIYFQGNSAPDKSGLPSDRFSAERTGGSVSTLTIQRTQQEDSAVYLCASSSDRGDLVKGYTFGSGTRLTVV.

The genes are TRBV7-7 and TRBJ2-1; maybe TRBD2 (6 bases). The CDR3 contains 15 residues. Trimming removed 5 bases from V and 0 bases from J, with 11 bases in between. The germline CDR1 and CDR2 sequences are SSHAT and FNYEAQ (reference sequence). CDR3 DNA: TGTGCCAGCAGCCCGGGGGAAAGCTCCTACAATGAGCAGTTCTTC. Translation: CASSPGESSYNEQFF.

The V and J genes are TRBV7-6 and TRBJ2-2, with TRBD1 matching over 8 bases. V was pared by 4 bases and J by 4 bases, with 5 bases of the junction left unmatched. CDR3 size: 15 residues. Germline V lookup: CDR1 SGHVS, CDR2 FNYEAQ. The CDR3, as DNA: TGTGCCAGCAGCTCGGGCGGGACAGGCACCGGGGAGCTGTTTTTT. Its translation is CASSSGGTGTGELFF.

The chain employs TRBV30 and TRBJ2-1, with 9 bases matching TRBD1. The CDR3 covers 16 residues. The germline CDR1 and CDR2 sequences are GTSNPN and SVGIG (reference sequence). The trim removed 1 base at V and 6 bases at J, leaving 10 bases unmatched. In DNA, the CDR3 is TGTGCCTGGAGTGAACCCGGGACAGGGTTGGGCAATGAGCAGTTCTTC. Translated, it gives CAWSEPGTGLGNEQFF.

The rearrangement links TRBV15 to TRBJ1-5, with D uncertain. This CDR3 region has 16 residues. CDR1 LNHNV and CDR2 YYDKDF come from the germline V gene (reference sequence). V gave up 5 bases and J gave up 7 bases, with 21 bases separating them. CDR3 in amino acids: CATSDRQAINLQPQHF. The CDR3 DNA sequence: TGTGCCACCAGCGATCGTCAGGCAATTAATTTGCAGCCCCAGCATTTT.

V is TRBV28 and J is TRBJ1-1; D may be TRBD1 (6 bases). The V gene lost 2 bases and the J gene lost 4 bases, with 11 bases spanning the gap. The CDR3 is 14 residues long. CDR1 is MDHEN, CDR2 SYDVKM, per germline. DNA of the CDR3: TGTGCCAGCAGTTTACTACAGGGAAGCACTGAAGCTTTCTTT. Translating gives CASSLLQGSTEAFF.

The V call is TRBV7-9, the J call TRBJ2-7; TRBD1 agrees at 9 bases. The CDR3 has 17 amino acids. Trimming at V came to 5 bases and at J to 1 base, leaving 12 bases not matched to a gene. Germline V lookup: CDR1 SEHNR, CDR2 FQNEAQ (reference sequence). The CDR3 protein is CASSPHPDRGQSYEQYF. The CDR3 nucleotides read TGTGCCAGCAGCCCTCACCCGGACAGGGGACAGTCCTACGAGCAGTACTTC.

The CDR3 coding sequence is TGTGCCAGCAGCTTTCAGGGGAACACCGGGGAGCTGTTTTTT. Translating gives CASSFQGNTGELFF. The chain employs TRBV5-6 and TRBJ2-2; possibly TRBD1 for D (5 bases). The germline V gene has CDR1 SGHDT and CDR2 YYEEEE. CDR3 length: 14 amino acids. The germline V and J ends were trimmed by 2 bases and 1 base, with 6 bases remaining between them.

This clone came up once. The chain employs TRBV27 and TRBJ2-3; TRBD2 matches 9 bases. CDR3 length: 16 amino acids. After removal of 4 bases from V and 6 bases from J, the junction contained 11 bases not matched to a gene. CDR1 and CDR2 (germline): MNHEY, SMNVEV (reference sequence). The CDR3 DNA reads as TGTGCCAGCAGTTCACCTCACGCGGGAGGGCTGGATACGCAGTATTTT. The encoded protein is CASSSPHAGGLDTQYF.

The chain carries TRBV27 and TRBJ1-2, with a weak D call TRBD1 (6 bases). The length of the CDR3 is 13 residues. CDR1 is MNHEY, CDR2 SMNVEV, per germline (reference sequence). V shed 4 bases and J shed 7 bases, with 13 bases lying between them. In nucleotides, the CDR3 is TGTGCCAGCAGTTCGACCAGGGGTGGTGGCTACACCTTC. Its translation is CASSSTRGGGYTF.

The gene calls are TRBV11-2 and TRBJ1-4; D is possibly TRBD1 (5 bases). The germline V and J ends were trimmed by 4 bases and 3 bases, with 12 bases remaining between them. The CDR3 is 15 residues long. Germline lookup yields CDR1 SGHAT and CDR2 FQNNGV. In DNA form, the CDR3 reads TGTGCCAGCAGCTCCCAGGGCGGCGCTAATGAAAAACTGTTTTTT. Its protein is CASSSQGGANEKLFF.

By sample share, this clone is medium-sized. This sequence joins TRBV4-2 and TRBJ2-5, with TRBD2 matching 14 bases. Trimming took 1 base from V and 4 from J; bases not matched to a gene: 2. CDR3 size: 16 residues. Germline lookup yields CDR1 LGHNA and CDR2 YNFKEQ. The CDR3 loop reads CASSQGLAGGPETQYF. CDR3 sequence (DNA): TGTGCCAGCAGCCAAGGACTAGCGGGAGGGCCAGAGACCCAGTACTTC.

This clone was found once. This rearrangement joins TRBV9 to TRBJ2-7; 7 bases agree with TRBD1. The ends lost 3 bases at V and 6 bases at J; junction bases unmatched: 3. The CDR3 length is 12 residues. Germline V lookup: CDR1 SGDLS, CDR2 YYNGEE. The CDR3 spells CASSANRGEQYF. For the CDR3, the DNA is TGTGCCAGCAGCGCCAACAGGGGCGAGCAGTACTTC.

This sequence joins TRBV2 and TRBJ2-7; 7 bases are a match to TRBD1. Germline assignment: CDR1 SNHLY and CDR2 FYNNEI. J was trimmed by 0 bases and V by 3 bases; bases with no gene match: 8. The CDR3 totals 16 residues. As DNA, the CDR3 is TGTGCCAGCAGTGAGGTTCCGACAGGGACCTCCTACGAGCAGTACTTC. It encodes CASSEVPTGTSYEQYF.

The rearrangement joins TRBV2 to TRBJ1-2; 7 positions match TRBD1. Germline CDR1 and CDR2: SNHLY and FYNNEI. With 7 bases clipped from V and 7 bases from J, the junction kept 6 bases outside the gene matches. The CDR3 has 12 residues. DNA for the CDR3: TGTGCCAGCATCAGACAGGGCCGTGGCTACACCTTC. Its translation: CASIRQGRGYTF.

The chain couples TRBV7-6 to TRBJ2-1, with 7 bases lining up with TRBD2. J lost 4 bases, V lost 1 base, and 10 bases had no gene match. This CDR3 has 17 residues. Germline V gene data show CDR1 as SGHVS and CDR2 as FNYEAQ. The CDR3 nucleotides read TGTGCCAGCAGCTTAGAGGCTAGCGGCTTACATTACAATGAGCAGTTCTTC. Amino acid sequence: CASSLEASGLHYNEQFF.

This sequence joins TRBV10-3 and TRBJ2-5; 10 bases line up with TRBD2. With V trimmed by 4 bases and J by 5 bases, 10 bases remained unmatched. The germline gives CDR1 ENHRY, CDR2 SYGVKD. The CDR3 runs to 16 residues. The CDR3 spells CAISGQSGRAAETQYF. The CDR3 coding sequence is TGTGCCATCAGTGGCCAAAGCGGGAGGGCTGCGGAGACCCAGTACTTC.

The V and J genes are TRBV28 and TRBJ1-5; 8 bases line up with TRBD1. Trimming took 3 bases from V and 4 from J; bases not matched to a gene: 5. Germline CDR1 reads MDHEN; CDR2 reads SYDVKM. The CDR3 runs to 15 residues. CDR3 DNA: TGTGCCAGCAGTTTCTCTGGGACAGGTAATCAGCCCCAGCATTTT. Translation gives CASSFSGTGNQPQHF.

The chain combines TRBV11-2 with TRBJ1-1; D perhaps matches TRBD1 (6 bases). This CDR3 contains 14 residues. V lost 6 bases, J lost 2 bases, and 13 bases lay in between. Germline CDR1 and CDR2: SGHAT and FQNNGV. CDR3 loop: CASSRTDINTEAFF. CDR3 nucleotides: TGTGCCAGCAGTCGGACAGATATTAACACTGAAGCTTTCTTT.

The chain uses TRBV12-1 and TRBJ2-2; TRBD1 is the table's D call, not checked against the DNA. TRBV12-1 corresponds to a pseudogene. CDR3 length: 17 amino acids. The CDR3 DNA reads as TGTGCCAGCAGCCACACCTCCGGGACAGCGAACACCGGGGAGCTGTTTTTT. It yields the protein CASSHTSGTANTGELFF.

The V call is TRBV4-2, the J call TRBJ2-5; 10 bases are shared with TRBD1. CDR1 and CDR2 from the germline V gene are LGHNA and YNFKEQ. J was trimmed by 2 bases and V by 3 bases; bases with no gene match: 6. The CDR3 is 16 amino acids. The chain's CDR3 is CASSHGGQGVQETQYF. The CDR3, as DNA: TGTGCCAGCAGCCATGGTGGACAGGGGGTACAAGAGACCCAGTACTTC.

This clone was seen only once. The chain employs TRBV5-1 and TRBJ1-4, with D maybe TRBD1 (6 bases). Germline V gene data show CDR1 as SGHRS and CDR2 as YFSETQ. CDR3 size: 13 residues. Trimming pared 2 bases from V and 8 bases from J, leaving 10 bases between. The DNA of the CDR3 is TGCGCCAGCAGCTTACAGGGAAACGAAAAACTGTTTTTT. Translating gives CASSLQGNEKLFF.

The chain couples TRBV5-3 to TRBJ2-5, with 8 bases aligning to TRBD2. TRBV5-3 is recorded as an ORF, its role being uncertain. This CDR3 has 15 residues. J was trimmed by 4 bases and V by 6 bases; bases with no gene match: 11. CDR3 coding DNA: TGTGCCAGAAAGTCGGCGGGAGGTCCCCCAGAGACCCAGTACTTC. Protein sequence: CARKSAGGPPETQYF.

The gene calls are TRBV27 and TRBJ2-7; 8 bases agree with TRBD1. The germline V gene has CDR1 MNHEY and CDR2 SMNVEV (reference sequence). The CDR3 is 15 amino acids. The V and J ends lost 3 bases and 4 bases, in that order; junction bases with no gene match: 8. CDR3: CASSLRGGQGYEQYF. DNA for the CDR3: TGTGCCAGCAGTTTGAGGGGCGGACAGGGTTACGAGCAGTACTTC.